The T cell receptor beta chain under discussion was sequenced for a study of T cell therapy after organ transplantation. Assay used: immunoSEQ multiplex PCR; TCRdb lists only in-frame clones, some missing. The sample contains under 4,000 clones, approximately 80% of which appear only once. Stated time point: 4-8 weeks after completion of therapy. In regard to this clone: The antigen remains undetermined.

This CDR3 region has 15 residues. Germline trimming cut 6 bases from V and 4 bases from J; bases unmatched to any gene: 9. Germline assignment: CDR1 MNHEY and CDR2 SMNVEV (reference sequence). This TCR was recovered from a human patient who had received a solid organ transplant and had CMV disease. These T cells may partly come from the graft donor. The sample here was CD8+ T cells from blood, taken after autologous CMV-specific T cell therapy. The chain links TRBV27 to TRBJ2-7; 10 bases agree with TRBD1. CDR3 DNA sequence: TGTGCCAGCAGGCCGACCGGGACAGGGGTATACGAGCAGTACTTC. Residues: CASRPTGTGVYEQYF.